The rows below give T cell receptor beta chains drawn from one sample of a study of identical twins. MiXCR, run by TCRdb on the 5' RACE reads, gives a single entry per CDR3 protein. The sample lists hundreds of thousands of distinct CDR3 sequences, 18% occurring once. This sample was also put to use in a study of T cells expressing NK-cell markers.

The specimen sequenced was PBMCs. Receptors were obtained from a woman aged 18-29 years in good health. The conserved cysteine and the conserved F or W are not part of the CDR3 here.

CDR3 protein,V gene,J gene
ASSLGGTDYYEQY,TRBV5-5,TRBJ2-7
SVAGLSEQY,TRBV29-1,TRBJ2-7
ASSSASSDEQY,TRBV7-1,TRBJ2-7
ASSATRDTPGDTQY,TRBV9,TRBJ2-3
ASSSGWSSYEQY,TRBV5-1,TRBJ2-7
ASSQDRPAGNTIY,TRBV4-1,TRBJ1-3
ASRRLAGESLYNEQF,TRBV6-2/TRBV6-3,TRBJ2-1
ASKTGTSGKIEQF,TRBV3-1,TRBJ2-1
ASRGTGSSYEQY,TRBV12-3/TRBV12-4,TRBJ2-7
ASSRLDTEAF,TRBV5-1,TRBJ1-1
ASSLYRGASDTQY,TRBV5-4,TRBJ2-3
ATSRETSGRASSYEQY,TRBV15,TRBJ2-7
ASAFRRTQETQY,TRBV5-1,TRBJ2-5
ASTSGWGTGYT,TRBV6-1,TRBJ1-2
SVEEHVNTEAF,TRBV29-1,TRBJ1-1
ASKDREAEKLF,TRBV6-6,TRBJ1-4
SARARPTDTQY,TRBV20-1,TRBJ2-3
SAIGDRFDEQY,TRBV20-1,TRBJ2-7
ASTLLFEGYT,TRBV12-3/TRBV12-4,TRBJ1-2